The clone carrying this T cell receptor (beta chain) was picked up a small number of times. Its matching antigen is unknown. This specimen includes other DNA sequences encoding the same CDR3. This record belongs to a study of cytomegalovirus exposure and HLA in healthy donors. Study background: A subsequent analysis stated that the 120 or so validation repertoires were run on the same platform as the approximately 700 first-cohort repertoires.

The CDR3 is 12 residues long. Germline CDR1 and CDR2: MNHEY and SMNVEV (reference sequence). Trimming cost V 6 bases and J 4 bases, with 7 bases left between them. Study-wide results and limits: Specificity for CMV antigens was confirmed in vitro for three of the CMV-associated chains. The study labeled 164 TCR beta chains cytomegalovirus-associated. For cytomegalovirus status, the classifier reportedly gave diagnoses with high specificity and sensitivity.

Clones were read by immunoSEQ multiplex PCR, and TCRdb kept only the in-frame ones, dropping some. The sample lists approximately 180,000 clones, about 89% occurring once. The chain is built from TRBV27 and TRBJ1-5; TRBD1 is a possible D gene (6 bases). The clonotype originates from a young man in good health and CMV-seropositive. The sample was PBMCs. Here the CDR3 DNA reads TGTGCCAGCAGAGGGGGAAATCAGCCCCAGCATTTT. Translated, it gives CASRGGNQPQHF.